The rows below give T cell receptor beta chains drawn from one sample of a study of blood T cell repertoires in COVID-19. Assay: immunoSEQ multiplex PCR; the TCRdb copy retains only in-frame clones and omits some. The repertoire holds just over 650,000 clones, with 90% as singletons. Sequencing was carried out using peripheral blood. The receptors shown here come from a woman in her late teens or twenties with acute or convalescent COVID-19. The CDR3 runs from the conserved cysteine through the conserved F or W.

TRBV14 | CASSQGTRGSYEQYF
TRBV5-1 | CASSRLGAGGHNEQFF
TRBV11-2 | CASRTRRGGEDTGELFF
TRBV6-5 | CATATGENTEAFF
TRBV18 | CASSPSTGNSGNTIYF
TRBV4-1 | CASSQGGWGQPQHF
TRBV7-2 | CASSPGWPNSYNEQFF
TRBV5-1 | CASSLARVPYGYTF
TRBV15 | CATSSPTAGNYGYTF
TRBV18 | CASSPDRGRVPYGYTF
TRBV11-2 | CASSLAGTGGYEQYF
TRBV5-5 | CASSLWDRGLMNTEAFF
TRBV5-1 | CASTPQGGEKLFF
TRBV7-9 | CASSQGGGSYEQYF
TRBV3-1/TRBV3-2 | CASTSRETEKLFF
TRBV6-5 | CASVDRLSGNTIYF
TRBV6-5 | CASSPTRDIPYGYTF
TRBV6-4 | CASSAGSPGELFF
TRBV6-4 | CASSGGEVNEQFF
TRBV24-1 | CATSDTRANTGELFF
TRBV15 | CATSRDAATATNTEAFF
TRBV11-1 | CASRGGSEAFF
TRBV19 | CASSMVGRVSGVEAFF
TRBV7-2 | CASSLDGTGNQGEAQYF
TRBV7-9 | CASSLEQTNTEAFF
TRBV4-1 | CASSQSQGIFYGYTF
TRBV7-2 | CASSLGLLFSGNTIYF
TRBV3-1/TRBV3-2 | CASSQVRGWVEFF
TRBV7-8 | CASTLSNSNQPQHF
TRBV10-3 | CAIRSRIQGPYGYTF
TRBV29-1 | CSVGGRKETQYF
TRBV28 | CASSQGQRSGYTF
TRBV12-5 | CASGAGGGVGDFLKDGYTF
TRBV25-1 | CASSVGGASGNTIYF
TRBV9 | CASSVGWDNHTF
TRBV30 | CAWSGGRRLNQPQHF
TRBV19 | CASTKQVYTEAFF
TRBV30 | CAWTMGGGAEAFF
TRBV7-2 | CASSPAGILTDTQYF
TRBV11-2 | CASSPQTGGQSYEQYF
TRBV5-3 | CARSFGDRGPETQYF
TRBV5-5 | CASSLDTNTGELFF
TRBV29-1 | CSAANPTGVGEKLFF
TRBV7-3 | CASSRGTGGYNEQFF
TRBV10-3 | CAIRETGPSYNEQFF
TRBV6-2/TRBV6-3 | CASSLEEVYEQFF
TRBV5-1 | CASQSGMSYEQYF
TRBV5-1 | CASSLVPAESNQPQHF
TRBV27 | CASSLTTGNTEAFF
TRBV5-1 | CASSLAQGAFPDTQYF
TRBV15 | CATSRGTVDTEAFF
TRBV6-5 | CASSPGDTQYF
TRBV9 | CASSDGLAREDTQYF